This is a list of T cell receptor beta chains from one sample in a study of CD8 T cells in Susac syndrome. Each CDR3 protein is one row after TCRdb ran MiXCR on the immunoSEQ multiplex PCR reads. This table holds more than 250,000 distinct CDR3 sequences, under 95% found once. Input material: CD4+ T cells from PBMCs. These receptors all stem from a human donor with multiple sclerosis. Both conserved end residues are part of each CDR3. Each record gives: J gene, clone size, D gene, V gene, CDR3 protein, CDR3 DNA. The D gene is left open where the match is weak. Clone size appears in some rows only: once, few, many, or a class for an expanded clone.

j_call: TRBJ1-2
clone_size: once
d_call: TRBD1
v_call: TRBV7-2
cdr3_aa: CASSLVRDRGQGYTF
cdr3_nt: TGTGCCAGCAGCTTAGTCCGCGACAGGGGGCAAGGCTACACCTTC

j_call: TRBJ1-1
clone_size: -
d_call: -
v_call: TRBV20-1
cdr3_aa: CSARDRPGLATEAFF
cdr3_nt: TGCAGTGCTAGAGATCGTCCGGGTTTAGCCACTGAAGCTTTCTTT

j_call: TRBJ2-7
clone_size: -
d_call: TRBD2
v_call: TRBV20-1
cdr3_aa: CSAAGAGGARGGYEQYF
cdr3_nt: TGCAGTGCCGCGGGAGCGGGGGGAGCCCGGGGGGGCTACGAGCAGTACTTC

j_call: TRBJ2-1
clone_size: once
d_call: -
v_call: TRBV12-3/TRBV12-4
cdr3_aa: CASSPQLGGEQFF
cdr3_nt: TGTGCCAGCAGTCCGCAATTGGGGGGTGAGCAGTTCTTC

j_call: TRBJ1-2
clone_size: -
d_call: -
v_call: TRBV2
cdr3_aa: CASSEREGYYGYTF
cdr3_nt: TGTGCCAGCAGTGAAAGAGAAGGGTACTATGGCTACACCTTC

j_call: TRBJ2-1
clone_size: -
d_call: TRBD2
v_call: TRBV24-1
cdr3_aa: CATSATSSGEQFF
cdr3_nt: TGTGCCACCAGTGCGACTAGCTCGGGTGAGCAGTTCTTC

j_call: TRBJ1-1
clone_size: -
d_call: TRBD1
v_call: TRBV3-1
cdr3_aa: CASSHRDRGLPFF
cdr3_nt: TGTGCCAGCAGCCACCGGGACAGAGGTTTGCCTTTCTTT

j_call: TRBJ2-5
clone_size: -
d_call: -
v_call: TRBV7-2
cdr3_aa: CASSLTYQETQYF
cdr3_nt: TGTGCCAGCAGCTTGACGTACCAAGAGACCCAGTACTTC

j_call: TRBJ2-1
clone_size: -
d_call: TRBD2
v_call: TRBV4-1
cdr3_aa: CASSQSGRANEQFF
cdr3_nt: TGCGCCAGCAGCCAAAGCGGGAGGGCGAATGAGCAGTTCTTC

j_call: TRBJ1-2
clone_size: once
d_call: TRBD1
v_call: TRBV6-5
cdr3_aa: CASSTTTGVAGYTF
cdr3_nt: TGTGCCAGCAGTACTACGACAGGGGTGGCCGGCTACACCTTC

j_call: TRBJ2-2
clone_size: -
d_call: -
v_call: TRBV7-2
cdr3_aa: CASSSMWGTGELFF
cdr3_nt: TGTGCCAGCAGCTCCATGTGGGGCACCGGGGAGCTGTTTTTT

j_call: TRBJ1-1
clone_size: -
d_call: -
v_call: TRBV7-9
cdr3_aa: CASSLAGVSQAFF
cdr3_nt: TGTGCCAGCAGCTTAGCGGGGGTTTCCCAAGCTTTCTTT

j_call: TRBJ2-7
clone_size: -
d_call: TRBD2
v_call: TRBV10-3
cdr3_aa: CAISESLLAGGEQYF
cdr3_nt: TGTGCCATCAGTGAGTCGCTACTAGCGGGAGGCGAGCAGTACTTC

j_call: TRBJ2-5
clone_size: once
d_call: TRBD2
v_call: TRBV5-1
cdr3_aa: CASSLGGSSSGGQETQYF
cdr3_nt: TGCGCCAGCAGCTTGGGGGGTTCGTCTAGCGGGGGACAAGAGACCCAGTACTTC

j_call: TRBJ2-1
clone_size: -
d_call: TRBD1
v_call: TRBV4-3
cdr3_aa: CASSQEGTVYNEQFF
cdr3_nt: TGCGCCAGCAGCCAAGAGGGGACAGTCTACAATGAGCAGTTCTTC

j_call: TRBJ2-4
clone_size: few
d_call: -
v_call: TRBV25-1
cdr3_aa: CASSDPRGAPKNIQYF
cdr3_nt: TGTGCCAGCAGTGACCCCCGGGGGGCCCCCAAAAACATTCAGTACTTC

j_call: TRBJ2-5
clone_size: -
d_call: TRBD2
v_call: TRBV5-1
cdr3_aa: CASSFLAGGQETQYF
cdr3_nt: TGCGCCAGCAGCTTTCTAGCGGGGGGTCAAGAGACCCAGTACTTC

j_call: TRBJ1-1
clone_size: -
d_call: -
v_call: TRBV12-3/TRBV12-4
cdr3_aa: CASWETPGGPAFF
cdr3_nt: TGTGCCAGTTGGGAGACGCCGGGGGGACCGGCTTTCTTT

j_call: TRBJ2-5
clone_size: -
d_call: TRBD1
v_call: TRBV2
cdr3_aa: CASSEPREQGAETQYF
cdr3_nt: TGTGCCAGCAGTGAGCCCCGCGAGCAGGGGGCAGAGACCCAGTACTTC

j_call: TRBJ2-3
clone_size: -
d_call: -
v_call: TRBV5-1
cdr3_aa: CASSLAGQTFTDTQYF
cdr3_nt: TGCGCCAGCAGCTTGGCAGGACAGACCTTCACAGATACGCAGTATTTT

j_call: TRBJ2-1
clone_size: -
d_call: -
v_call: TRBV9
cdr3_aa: CASSVAGYNEQFF
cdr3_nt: TGTGCCAGCAGCGTAGCTGGTTACAATGAGCAGTTCTTC

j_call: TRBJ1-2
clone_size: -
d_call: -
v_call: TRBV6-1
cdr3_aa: CASTQNRDGYTF
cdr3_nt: TGTGCCAGCACCCAAAATAGGGATGGCTACACCTTC

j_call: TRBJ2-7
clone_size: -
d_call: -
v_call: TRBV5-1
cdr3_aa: CASSPVEGGLSYEQYF
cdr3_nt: TGCGCCAGCAGCCCGGTGGAGGGGGGGCTGTCCTACGAGCAGTACTTC

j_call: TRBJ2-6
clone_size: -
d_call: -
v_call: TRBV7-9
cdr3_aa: CASSLALSPGANVLTF
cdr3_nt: TGTGCCAGCAGCTTAGCTTTGTCCCCTGGGGCCAACGTCCTGACTTTC

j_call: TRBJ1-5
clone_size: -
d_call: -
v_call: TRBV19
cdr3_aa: CASSTRPMSSNQPQHF
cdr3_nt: TGTGCCAGTAGTACTAGACCGATGAGTAGCAATCAGCCCCAGCATTTT

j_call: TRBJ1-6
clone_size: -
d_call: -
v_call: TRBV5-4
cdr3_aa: CASSRQSSLYNSPLHF
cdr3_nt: TGTGCCAGCAGCCGACAGTCCTCTCTTTATAATTCACCCCTCCACTTT

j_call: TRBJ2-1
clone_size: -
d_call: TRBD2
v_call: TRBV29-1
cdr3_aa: CSVTSGGYNEQFF
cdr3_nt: TGCAGCGTGACTAGCGGGGGCTACAATGAGCAGTTCTTC

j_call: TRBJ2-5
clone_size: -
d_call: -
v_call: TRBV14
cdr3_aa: CASSQDRRGRRETQYF
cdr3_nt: TGTGCCAGCAGCCAAGATAGGCGGGGGCGGCGAGAGACCCAGTACTTC